This entry features one T cell receptor beta chain sequence. A junction boundary mismatches the germline segment, possibly from a read error. This sample is part of a study of CD8 T cells in Susac syndrome. Reverse transcription of about 0.45 to 1 ug RNA used random hexamers. Multiplex immunoSEQ PCR targeted 54 Vbeta and 13 Jbeta TCR beta segments. TCRdb used MiXCR to reprocess the immunoSEQ multiplex PCR reads, holding one entry per CDR3 protein. The repertoire has about 120,000 distinct CDR3 sequences, 96% of them found once; the top ten carry roughly 0.14%. Sequencing was carried out using CD4+ T cells from PBMCs. This clonotype was obtained from a human donor with Susac syndrome.

CDR3 region: CASSGGLAGYYEQFF. CDR3 nucleotide sequence: TGTGCCAGCAGTGGAGGACTAGCGGGCTACTATGAGCAGTTCTTC. This chain uses TRBV2 with TRBJ2-1, with TRBD2 matching over 11 bases. CDR1 and CDR2 (germline): SNHLY, FYNNEI. The CDR3 length is 15 residues.